The clone carrying this TCR beta chain was seen ten or more times. Its antigen is currently unknown. Time point of the sample: persistent/refractory GD, antithyroid drugs over 5 years with positive TRAb. Construction of the TCR library relied on RNA isolated from PBMCs. Sequencing libraries for TCR beta were prepared with iRepertoire HTBI primers and Arm-PCR of CDR3 regions. Via MiXCR, TCRdb re-called the multiplex PCR reads, giving one row per CDR3 protein. There are hundreds of thousands of distinct CDR3 sequences in the sample; roughly 23% occur only once, and more than 13% lies in the top ten. In germline, CDR1 is MDHEN, CDR2 SYDVKM. V was trimmed by 7 bases and J by 0 bases, leaving 3 bases between them. The length of the CDR3 is 11 residues. The sample is drawn from a study of regulatory T cells in long-lasting Graves disease. The overall study: The criterion for persistent Graves' disease was over 5 years of antithyroid drugs with positive TSH receptor antibodies. Study conclusions and caveats: Persistent disease exhibited a predilection for TRBV28, TRBJ1-2 and TRBJ2-5. Persistent-disease Graves' patients showed less TCR diversity than new cases.

The sample here was peripheral blood mononuclear cells (PBMCs), taken when the disease was refractory, from a patient treated with antithyroid drugs. The rearrangement joins TRBV28 to TRBJ1-1; D is unclear. The TCR sequence derives from a female donor with Graves disease. The CDR3 reads CASTMNTEAFF. The CDR3 DNA follows: TGTGCCAGCACCATGAACACTGAAGCTTTCTTT. The complete variable domain, with remaining parts taken from reference TRBV28 and TRBJ1-1, reads DVKVTQSSRYLVKRTGEKVFLECVQDMDHENMFWYRQDPGLGLRLIYFSYDVKMKEKGDIPEGYSVSREKKERFSLILESASTNQTSMYLCASTMNTEAFFGQGTRLTVV.